These 27 T cell receptor beta chains originate from one sample sequenced in a study of blood T cell repertoires in COVID-19. This table comes from immunoSEQ multiplex PCR, and its TCRdb copy is limited to in-frame clones, with some not included. The top ten clones hold 35% to 50% of a sample with about 42,000 clones, under 90% of them seen once. The sample comprised peripheral blood. The source is a human donor in a cohort sampled during active COVID-19.

CDR3 residues: CASSLEGEHTF. The CDR3 coding sequence is TGTGCCAGCAGCCTCGAGGGGGAGCACACCTTC. The chain combines TRBV7-2 with TRBJ1-2, with a tentative D call TRBD1 (6 bases). The CDR3 contains 11 residues. The V end was cut by 5 bases, the J end by 12 bases, with 13 bases between. The germline V gene encodes CDR1 SGHTA and CDR2 FQGNSA.

The V call is TRBV12-3 or TRBV12-4, the J call TRBJ2-5, with D unclear. This CDR3 comprises 13 residues. V was cut by 3 bases and J by 5 bases, with 10 bases left in between. CDR3 sequence: CASSFIPGETQYF. CDR3 nucleotides: TGTGCCAGCAGTTTTATACCCGGGGAGACCCAGTACTTC.

CDR3 region: CASSTPGGGTDTQYF. Written as DNA, the CDR3 is TGTGCCAGCAGCACCCCGGGAGGGGGCACAGATACGCAGTATTTT. The rearrangement uses TRBV3-1 (or the pseudogene TRBV3-2) and TRBJ2-3, with 8 nucleotides matching TRBD2. Germline V lookup: CDR1 LGHDT, CDR2 YNNKEL (reference sequence). The junction had 5 bases not matched to a gene; V was cut back by 5 bases and J by 1 base. This CDR3 is built from 15 residues.

The rearrangement joins TRBV30 to TRBJ2-2; 7 bases map to TRBD1. Germline V gene lookup returns CDR1 GTSNPN and CDR2 SVGIG (reference sequence). The CDR3 covers 13 residues. The ends lost 1 base at V and 6 bases at J; junction bases unmatched: 2. The CDR3 is CAWSDRGAGELFF. DNA of the CDR3: TGTGCCTGGAGTGACAGGGGCGCCGGGGAGCTGTTTTTT.

The rearrangement links TRBV18 to TRBJ1-1; maybe TRBD1 (6 bases). V lost 6 bases and J 4 bases, leaving 15 bases between the germline ends. The CDR3 sequence is 14 residues long. CDR1 is KGHSH and CDR2 is LQKENI in the germline V gene. The CDR3 bases are TGTGCCAGCTCGCCTCAGGGGAGGGGCACTGAAGCTTTCTTT. Residues: CASSPQGRGTEAFF.

This clone has just a few counts. The V gene is TRBV5-1, the J gene TRBJ1-4, with D possibly being TRBD1 (6 bases). Germline CDR1 is SGHRS and CDR2 is YFSETQ. V gave up 0 bases and J gave up 0 bases, with 15 bases separating them. CDR3 size: 18 residues. In DNA form, the CDR3 reads TGCGCCAGCAGCTTGGTGCGTGCAGGGGCCCCAACTAATGAAAAACTGTTTTTT. This translates into CASSLVRAGAPTNEKLFF.

The chain combines TRBV12-3 or TRBV12-4 with TRBJ2-1; 8 nucleotides line up with TRBD1. The CDR3 extends over 13 amino acids. The J segment lost 9 bases and the V segment lost 8 bases, leaving 9 bases of the junction unmatched. Written as DNA, the CDR3 is TGTGCCAGCGCCGGTCAGGGGGCGGCTGAGCAGTTCTTC. Its translation is CASAGQGAAEQFF.

The chain recombines TRBV18 with TRBJ1-1; D is uncertain. V was pared by 6 bases and J by 3 bases, with 8 bases between. The CDR3 spans 12 residues. The germline gives CDR1 KGHSH, CDR2 LQKENI. CDR3: CASSPRDTEAFF. The CDR3 nucleotides are TGTGCCAGCTCGCCGCGTGACACTGAAGCTTTCTTT.

This chain joins TRBV19 and TRBJ1-2, with D possibly being TRBD1 (6 bases). Germline-derived CDR1 and CDR2 are LNHDA and SQIVND (reference sequence). The CDR3 has 14 residues. The germline V and J ends were trimmed by 1 base and 4 bases, with 10 bases remaining between them. CDR3 sequence (DNA): TGTGCCAGTAGTATAGGCAGCAGGGGCTATGGCTACACCTTC. Protein: CASSIGSRGYGYTF.

The chain is built from TRBV5-1 and TRBJ2-3; 13 bases agree with TRBD2. J was trimmed by 5 bases and V by 1 base; bases with no gene match: 7. This CDR3 spans 17 amino acids. CDR1 is SGHRS and CDR2 is YFSETQ in the germline V gene. The CDR3 DNA sequence: TGCGCCAGCAGCTTGATCACTAGCGGGGGGGCGGGAGATACGCAGTATTTT. This translates into CASSLITSGGAGDTQYF. Complete variable domain (other parts from reference TRBV5-1 and TRBJ2-3): KAGVTQTPRYLIKTRGQQVTLSCSPISGHRSVSWYQQTPGQGLQFLFEYFSETQRNKGNFPGRFSGRQFSNSRSEMNVSTLELGDSALYLCASSLITSGGAGDTQYFGPGTRLTVL.

J is TRBJ1-5 and V is TRBV5-4; D is ambiguous. Germline CDR1 and CDR2: SGHNT and YYREEE (reference sequence). This CDR3 spans 12 amino acids. The germline V and J ends were trimmed by 1 base and 4 bases, with 3 bases remaining between them. CDR3 DNA: TGTGCCAGCAGCTTGCTGAATCAGCCCCAGCATTTT. The encoded protein is CASSLLNQPQHF.

J is TRBJ2-3 and V is TRBV9; 11 bases align to TRBD2. Looked up from germline, CDR1 is SGDLS and CDR2 is YYNGEE. The CDR3 spans 15 residues. V lost 1 base to trimming and J lost 5 bases; unmatched junction nucleotides: 3. The CDR3 DNA sequence: TGTGCCAGCAGCGTATTAGCGGGGGGGCTAGATACGCAGTATTTT. This sequence encodes CASSVLAGGLDTQYF.

CDR3 amino acids: CASSANIGQGGTEAFF. The CDR3 region has the DNA TGCGCCAGCAGCGCTAACATAGGCCAGGGAGGGACTGAAGCTTTCTTT. The rearrangement joins TRBV5-1 to TRBJ1-1; D might be TRBD1 (5 bases). Trimming removed 4 bases at V and 5 bases at J, with 21 bases between. This CDR3 comprises 16 residues. CDR1 and CDR2 (germline): SGHRS, YFSETQ.

The chain links TRBV4-1 to TRBJ1-3, with D possibly TRBD1 on 6 matching bases. This CDR3 contains 17 residues. Per the germline V gene, CDR1 is MGHRA and CDR2 is YSYEKL. Trimming took 3 bases from V and 0 from J, leaving 15 bases between them. In DNA form, the CDR3 reads TGCGCCAGCAGCCACATACAGGGACGGACCTCTGGAAACACCATATATTTT. This sequence encodes CASSHIQGRTSGNTIYF.

This clone is a singleton in its sample. This sequence joins TRBV9 and TRBJ1-2; D gene unclear. The germline CDR1 and CDR2 sequences are SGDLS and YYNGEE. CDR3 length equals 14 residues. Trimming left V 3 bases short and J 3 bases short, with 12 bases between. The CDR3 nucleotides read TGTGCCAGCAGCGGGACGGACTATGACTATGGCTACACCTTC. It specifies CASSGTDYDYGYTF.

This rearrangement joins TRBV27 to TRBJ2-5; 8 bases match TRBD1. This CDR3 spans 14 amino acids. CDR1 MNHEY and CDR2 SMNVEV come from the germline V gene (reference sequence). Trimming took 5 bases from V and 5 from J; bases not matched to a gene: 7. Written as DNA, the CDR3 is TGTGCCAGCAGTCCCGACAGGGGATGGGAGACCCAGTACTTC. Translated, it gives CASSPDRGWETQYF.

This clone came up once. The V and J genes are TRBV30 and TRBJ2-5; D remains ambiguous. The CDR3 length is 12 residues. Deletions cut 3 bases from V and 5 bases from J, with 10 bases between. CDR1 is GTSNPN and CDR2 is SVGIG in the germline V gene (reference sequence). CDR3 loop: CAWSITRETQYF. In nucleotides, the CDR3 is TGTGCCTGGAGCATCACGCGGGAGACCCAGTACTTC. The full variable domain, with the rest looked up from reference TRBV30 and TRBJ2-5, is SQTIHQWPATLVQPVGSPLSLECTVEGTSNPNLYWYRQAAGRGLQLLFYSVGIGQISSEVPQNLSASRPQDRQFILSSKKLLLSDSGFYLCAWSITRETQYFGPGTRLLVL.

The chain employs TRBV13 and TRBJ1-1; unclear D gene. The V end was cut by 5 bases, the J end by 4 bases, with 8 bases between. CDR1 is PRHDT, CDR2 FYEKMQ, per germline (reference sequence). This CDR3 comprises 12 residues. In nucleotides, the CDR3 is TGTGCCAGCAGCCCCCGGGTCACTGAAGCTTTCTTT. This gives the protein CASSPRVTEAFF.

The CDR3 spells CASSLDRQETQYF. In nucleotides, the CDR3 is TGTGCCAGCAGTTTGGACAGGCAAGAGACCCAGTACTTC. V and J are TRBV2 and TRBJ2-5; 7 bases agree with TRBD1. The junction had 2 bases not matched to a gene; V was cut back by 5 bases and J by 2 bases. The length of the CDR3 is 13 residues. Germline assignment: CDR1 SNHLY and CDR2 FYNNEI. The variable domain in full, completed from reference TRBV2 and TRBJ2-5, reads EPEVTQTPSHQVTQMGQEVILRCVPISNHLYFYWYRQILGQKVEFLVSFYNNEISEKSEIFDDQFSVERPDGSNFTLKIRSTKLEDSAMYFCASSLDRQETQYFGPGTRLLVL.

The gene calls are TRBV27 and TRBJ2-3, with TRBD2 matching over 7 bases. The CDR3 is 14 residues long. V lost 4 bases and J lost 6; bases outside the gene matches: 7. Germline CDR1 reads MNHEY; CDR2 reads SMNVEV (reference sequence). The CDR3 DNA is TGTGCCAGCAGTTATCAGTACGGGGGGGATACGCAGTATTTT. Its protein is CASSYQYGGDTQYF.

CDR3 sequence reads: CAGGTGYGELFF. For the CDR3, the DNA is TGTGCCGGGGGGACAGGGTACGGGGAGCTGTTTTTT. The chain joins TRBV9 to TRBJ2-2; 9 bases map to TRBD1. The J segment lost 7 bases and the V segment lost 10 bases, leaving 5 bases of the junction unmatched. The CDR3 consists of 12 residues. Germline CDR1 is SGDLS and CDR2 is YYNGEE.

This sequence joins TRBV9 and TRBJ2-4; 10 bases align to TRBD1. The CDR3 totals 15 residues. Germline-derived CDR1 and CDR2 are SGDLS and YYNGEE. Germline trimming cut 4 bases from V and 5 bases from J; bases unmatched to any gene: 6. CDR3 DNA sequence: TGTGCCAGCAGCCCCCCCGGGACAGGGGAAAACATTCAGTACTTC. Amino acids: CASSPPGTGENIQYF.

The chain has TRBV20-1 and TRBJ1-2; no firm D call. The V gene lost 6 bases and the J gene lost 4 bases, with 9 bases spanning the gap. The CDR3 sequence is 11 residues long. The germline gives CDR1 DFQATT, CDR2 SNEGSKA (reference sequence). In DNA form, the CDR3 reads TGCAGTGCCCCCCCCATCTATGGCTACACCTTC. Translating it yields CSAPPIYGYTF.

This clone was detected only once. As DNA, the CDR3 is TGTGCCAGCAGCTTACAGGCCGATCAGCCCCAGCATTTT. Amino acids: CASSLQADQPQHF. The rearrangement uses TRBV5-8 and TRBJ1-5, with a tentative D call TRBD1 (5 bases). The CDR3 runs to 13 residues. V was shortened by 2 bases and J by 5 bases, with 8 bases between the two germline ends. Germline V gene lookup returns CDR1 SGHTS and CDR2 YDEGEE.

The chain has TRBV4-3 and TRBJ1-2, with D possibly being TRBD1 (6 bases). The CDR3 sequence is 14 residues long. V lost 0 bases and J 5 bases, leaving 10 bases between the germline ends. CDR1 is LGHNA, CDR2 YSLEER, per germline. The CDR3 DNA reads as TGCGCCAGCAGCCAAGAACCACAGGGTTATGGCTACACCTTC. Translation gives CASSQEPQGYGYTF.

The rearrangement uses TRBV9 and TRBJ1-2; TRBD1 is a possible D gene (6 bases). The germline CDR1 and CDR2 sequences are SGDLS and YYNGEE. CDR3 length: 15 amino acids. Trimming took off 2 bases at V and 3 bases at J, with 14 bases between the two ends. Here the CDR3 reads CASSVGLQGDYGYTF. CDR3 coding DNA: TGTGCCAGCAGCGTGGGGTTACAGGGTGACTATGGCTACACCTTC.

This sequence joins TRBV15 and TRBJ1-6; no clear D. Between the trimmed V and J ends, which lost 0 bases and 5 bases, there was a span of 8 bases. The CDR3 extends over 15 amino acids. Germline V gene sequence: CDR1 LNHNV, CDR2 YYDKDF (reference sequence). The CDR3 loop is CATSREPGNNSPLHF. In DNA form, the CDR3 reads TGTGCCACCAGCAGAGAACCGGGGAATAATTCACCCCTCCACTTT.